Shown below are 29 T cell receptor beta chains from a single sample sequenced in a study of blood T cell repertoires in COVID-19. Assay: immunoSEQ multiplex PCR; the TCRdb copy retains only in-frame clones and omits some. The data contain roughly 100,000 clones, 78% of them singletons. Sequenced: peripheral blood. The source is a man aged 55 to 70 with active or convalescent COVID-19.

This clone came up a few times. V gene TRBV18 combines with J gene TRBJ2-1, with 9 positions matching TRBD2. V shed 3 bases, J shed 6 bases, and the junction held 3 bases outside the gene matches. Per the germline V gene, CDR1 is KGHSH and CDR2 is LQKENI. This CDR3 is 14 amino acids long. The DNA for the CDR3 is TGTGCCAGCTCACCGGCAGCGGGAGGCAATGAGCAGTTCTTC. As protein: CASSPAAGGNEQFF.

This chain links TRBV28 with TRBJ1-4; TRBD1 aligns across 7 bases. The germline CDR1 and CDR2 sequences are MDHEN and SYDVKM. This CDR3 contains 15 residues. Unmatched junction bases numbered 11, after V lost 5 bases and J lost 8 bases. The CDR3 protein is CASSPGGGDGEKLFF. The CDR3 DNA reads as TGTGCCAGCAGTCCGGGAGGGGGCGATGGGGAAAAACTGTTTTTT.

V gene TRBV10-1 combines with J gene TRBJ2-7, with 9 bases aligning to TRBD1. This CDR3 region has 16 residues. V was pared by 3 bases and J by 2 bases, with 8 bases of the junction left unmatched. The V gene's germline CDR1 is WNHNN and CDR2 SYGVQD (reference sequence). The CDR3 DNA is TGCGCCAGCAGTGATGCACAGGGGGCGCCTCCCTACGAGCAGTACTTC. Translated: CASSDAQGAPPYEQYF.

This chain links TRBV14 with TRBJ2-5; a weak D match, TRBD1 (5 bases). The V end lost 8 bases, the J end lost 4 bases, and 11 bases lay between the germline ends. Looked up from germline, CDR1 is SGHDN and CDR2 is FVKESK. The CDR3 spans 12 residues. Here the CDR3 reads CASGDRGETQYF. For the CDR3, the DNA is TGTGCCAGCGGAGACAGAGGAGAGACCCAGTACTTC.

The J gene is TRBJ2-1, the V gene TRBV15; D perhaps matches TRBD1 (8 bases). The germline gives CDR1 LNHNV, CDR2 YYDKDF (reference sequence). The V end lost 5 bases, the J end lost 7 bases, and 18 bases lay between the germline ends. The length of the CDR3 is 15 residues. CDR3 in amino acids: CATSARTGRGNEQFF. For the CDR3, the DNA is TGTGCCACCAGCGCAAGGACAGGGAGGGGGAATGAGCAGTTCTTC.

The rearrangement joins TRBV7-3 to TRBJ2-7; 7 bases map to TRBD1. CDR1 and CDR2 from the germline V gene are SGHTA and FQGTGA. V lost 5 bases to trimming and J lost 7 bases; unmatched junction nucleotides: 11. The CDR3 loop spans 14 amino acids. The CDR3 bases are TGTGCCAGCAGCCCAGGACAGGTTCGGGGTGAGCAGTACTTC. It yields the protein CASSPGQVRGEQYF.

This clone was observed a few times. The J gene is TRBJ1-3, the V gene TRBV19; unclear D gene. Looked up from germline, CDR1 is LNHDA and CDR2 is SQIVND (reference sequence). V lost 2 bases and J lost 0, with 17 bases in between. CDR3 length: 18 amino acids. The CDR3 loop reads CASSITVPSEISGNTIYF. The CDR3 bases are TGTGCCAGTAGTATAACCGTCCCCTCTGAGATCTCTGGAAACACCATATATTTT. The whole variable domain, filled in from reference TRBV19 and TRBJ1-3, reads DGGITQSPKYLFRKEGQNVTLSCEQNLNHDAMYWYRQDPGQGLRLIYYSQIVNDFQKGDIAEGYSVSREKKESFPLTVTSAQKNPTAFYLCASSITVPSEISGNTIYFGEGSWLTVV.

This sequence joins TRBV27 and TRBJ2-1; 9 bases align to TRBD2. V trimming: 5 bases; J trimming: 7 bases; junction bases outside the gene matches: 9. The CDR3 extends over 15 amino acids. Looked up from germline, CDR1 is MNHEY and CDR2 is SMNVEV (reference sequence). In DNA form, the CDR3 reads TGTGCCAGCAGTGTCAGAGGCGGGAGGGGGAATGAGCAGTTCTTC. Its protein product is CASSVRGGRGNEQFF.

This chain's CDR3 is CASSHQTGGYNSPLHF. The CDR3 DNA follows: TGTGCCAGCAGCCACCAAACAGGGGGCTATAATTCACCCCTCCACTTT. V gene TRBV7-9 combines with J gene TRBJ1-6; TRBD1 aligns across 8 bases. The CDR3 covers 16 residues. CDR1 is SEHNR, CDR2 FQNEAQ, per germline (reference sequence). The V segment lost 5 bases and the J segment 3 bases; nucleotides outside the gene matches: 6.

The CDR3 loop reads CASSLYGQGVRNSNQPQHF. The CDR3 coding sequence is TGTGCCAGCAGTTTATACGGACAGGGGGTTCGCAATAGCAATCAGCCCCAGCATTTT. This chain uses TRBV28 with TRBJ1-5, with 10 nucleotides matching TRBD1. CDR3 length equals 19 residues. Trimming at V came to 1 base and at J to 0 bases, leaving 9 bases not matched to a gene. The V gene's germline CDR1 is MDHEN and CDR2 SYDVKM.

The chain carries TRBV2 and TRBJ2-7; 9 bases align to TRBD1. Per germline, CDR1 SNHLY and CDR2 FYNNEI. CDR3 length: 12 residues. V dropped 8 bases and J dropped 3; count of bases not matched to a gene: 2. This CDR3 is CASQTGGYEQYV. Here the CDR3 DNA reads TGTGCCAGCCAGACAGGGGGCTACGAGCAGTACGTC.

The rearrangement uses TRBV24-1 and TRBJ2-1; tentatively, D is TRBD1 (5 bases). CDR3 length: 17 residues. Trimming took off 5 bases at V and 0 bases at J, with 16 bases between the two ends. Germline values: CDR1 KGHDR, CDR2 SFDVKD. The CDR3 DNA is TGTGCCACCAGTGGTTGGGGCAGCTCCAGCTCCTACAATGAGCAGTTCTTC. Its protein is CATSGWGSSSSYNEQFF.

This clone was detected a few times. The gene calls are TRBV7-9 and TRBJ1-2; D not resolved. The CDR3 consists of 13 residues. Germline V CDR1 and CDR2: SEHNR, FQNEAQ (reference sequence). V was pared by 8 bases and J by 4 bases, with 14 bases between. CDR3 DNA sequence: TGTGCCAGCGGTATGACGGGATCCTATGGCTACACCTTC. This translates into CASGMTGSYGYTF.

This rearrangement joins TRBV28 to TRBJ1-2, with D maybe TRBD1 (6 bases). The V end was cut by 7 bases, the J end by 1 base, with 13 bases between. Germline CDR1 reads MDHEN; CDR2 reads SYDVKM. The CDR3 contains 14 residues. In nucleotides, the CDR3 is TGTGCCAGCAATGGGGGCAGGAGTAACTATGGCTACACCTTC. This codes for CASNGGRSNYGYTF.

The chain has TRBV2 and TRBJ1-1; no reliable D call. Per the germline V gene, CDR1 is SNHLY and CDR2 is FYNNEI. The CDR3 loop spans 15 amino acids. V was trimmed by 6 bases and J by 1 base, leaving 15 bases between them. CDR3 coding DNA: TGTGCCAGCAGGGCCTTCAACCAACCGAACACTGAAGCTTTCTTT. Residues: CASRAFNQPNTEAFF.

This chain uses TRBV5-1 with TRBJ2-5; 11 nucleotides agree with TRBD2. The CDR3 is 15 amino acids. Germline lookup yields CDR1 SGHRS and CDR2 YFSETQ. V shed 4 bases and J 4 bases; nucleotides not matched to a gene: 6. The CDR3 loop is CASSQDGLAGETQYF. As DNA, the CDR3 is TGCGCCAGCAGCCAGGATGGACTAGCGGGAGAGACCCAGTACTTC.

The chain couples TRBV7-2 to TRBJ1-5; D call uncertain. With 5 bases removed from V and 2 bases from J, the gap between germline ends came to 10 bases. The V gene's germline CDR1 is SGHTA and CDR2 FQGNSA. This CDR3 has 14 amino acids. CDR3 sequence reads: CASSPNLGNQPQHF. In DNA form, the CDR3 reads TGTGCCAGCAGCCCTAATCTGGGCAATCAGCCCCAGCATTTT.

Here the CDR3 reads CATSRDFGGGSLIYNEQFF. The CDR3, as DNA: TGTGCCACCAGCAGAGATTTCGGGGGCGGGAGCCTTATTTACAATGAGCAGTTCTTC. The chain is built from TRBV15 and TRBJ2-1, with a possible D match to TRBD2 (7 bases). The germline V gene has CDR1 LNHNV and CDR2 YYDKDF (reference sequence). Between the trimmed V and J ends, which lost 0 bases and 4 bases, there was a span of 22 bases. This CDR3 is 19 amino acids long. The full variable domain, in which reference TRBV15 and TRBJ2-1 provide the parts outside the CDR3, is DAMVIQNPRYQVTQFGKPVTLSCSQTLNHNVMYWYQQKSSQAPKLLFHYYDKDFNNEADTPDNFQSRRPNTSFCFLDIRSPGLGDTAMYLCATSRDFGGGSLIYNEQFFGPGTRLTVL.

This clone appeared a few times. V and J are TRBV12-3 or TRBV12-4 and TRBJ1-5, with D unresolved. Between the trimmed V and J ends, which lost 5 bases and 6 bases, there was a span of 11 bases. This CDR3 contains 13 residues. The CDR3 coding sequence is TGTGCCAGCAGTCAAGACACCGTTCAGCCCCAGCATTTT. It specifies CASSQDTVQPQHF.

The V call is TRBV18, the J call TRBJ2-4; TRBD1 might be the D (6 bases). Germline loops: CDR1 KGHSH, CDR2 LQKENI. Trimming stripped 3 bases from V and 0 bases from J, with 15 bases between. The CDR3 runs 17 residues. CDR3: CASSPVDSTLAKNIQYF. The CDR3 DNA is TGTGCCAGCTCACCCGTGGACAGTACCCTAGCCAAAAACATTCAGTACTTC.

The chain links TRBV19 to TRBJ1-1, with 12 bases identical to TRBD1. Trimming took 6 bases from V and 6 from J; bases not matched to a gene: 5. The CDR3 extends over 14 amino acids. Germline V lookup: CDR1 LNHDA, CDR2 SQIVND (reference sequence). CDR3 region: CASREGTGGSEAFF. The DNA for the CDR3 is TGTGCCAGTAGGGAAGGGACAGGGGGCTCTGAAGCTTTCTTT.

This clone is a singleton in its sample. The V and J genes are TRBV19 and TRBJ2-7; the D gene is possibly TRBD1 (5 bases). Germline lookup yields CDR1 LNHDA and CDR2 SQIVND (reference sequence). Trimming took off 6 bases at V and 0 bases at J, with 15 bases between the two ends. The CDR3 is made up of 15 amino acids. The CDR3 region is CASSPLQGFSYEQYF. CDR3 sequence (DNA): TGTGCCAGTAGCCCCCTGCAGGGCTTCTCCTACGAGCAGTACTTC.

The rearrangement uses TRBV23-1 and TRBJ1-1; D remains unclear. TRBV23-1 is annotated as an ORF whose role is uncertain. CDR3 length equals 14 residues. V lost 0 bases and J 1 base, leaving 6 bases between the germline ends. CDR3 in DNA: TGCGCCAGCAGTCAATCGAGAGAGAACACTGAAGCTTTCTTT. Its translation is CASSQSRENTEAFF.

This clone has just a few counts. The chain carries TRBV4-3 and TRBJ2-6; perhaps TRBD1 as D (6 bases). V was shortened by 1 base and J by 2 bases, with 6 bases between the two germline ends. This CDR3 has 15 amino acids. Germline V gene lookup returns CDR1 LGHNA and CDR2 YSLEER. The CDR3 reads CASSQGTAGANVLTF. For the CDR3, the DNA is TGCGCCAGCAGCCAAGGGACAGCTGGGGCCAACGTCCTGACTTTC.

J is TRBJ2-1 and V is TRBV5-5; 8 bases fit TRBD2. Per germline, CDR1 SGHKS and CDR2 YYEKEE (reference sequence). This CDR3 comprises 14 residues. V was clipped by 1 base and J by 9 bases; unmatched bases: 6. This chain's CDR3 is CASSLTAGDTEQFF. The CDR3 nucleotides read TGTGCCAGCAGCTTGACAGCGGGAGATACTGAGCAGTTCTTC.

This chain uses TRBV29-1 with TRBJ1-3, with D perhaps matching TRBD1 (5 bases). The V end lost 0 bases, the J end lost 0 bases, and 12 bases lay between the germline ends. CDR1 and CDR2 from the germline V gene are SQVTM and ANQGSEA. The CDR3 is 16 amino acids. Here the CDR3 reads CSVEDRTTFSGNTIYF. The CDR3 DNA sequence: TGCAGCGTTGAAGATCGGACAACCTTCTCTGGAAACACCATATATTTT.

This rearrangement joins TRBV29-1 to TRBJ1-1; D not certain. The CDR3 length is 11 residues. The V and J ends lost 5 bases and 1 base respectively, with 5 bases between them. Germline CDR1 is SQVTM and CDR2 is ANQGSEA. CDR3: CSVSGNTEAFF. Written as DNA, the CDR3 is TGCAGCGTTTCAGGGAACACTGAAGCTTTCTTT.

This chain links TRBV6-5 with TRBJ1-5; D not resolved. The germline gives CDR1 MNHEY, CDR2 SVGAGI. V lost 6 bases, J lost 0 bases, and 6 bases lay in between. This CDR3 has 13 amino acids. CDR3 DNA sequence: TGTGCCAGCAGCCAGATTAGCAATCAGCCCCAGCATTTT. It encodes CASSQISNQPQHF.

Written as DNA, the CDR3 is TGTGCCAGCAGTCCTAGCGGACACTCCTACAATGAGCAGTTCTTC. Its translation is CASSPSGHSYNEQFF. The genes are TRBV27 and TRBJ2-1, with 7 bases matching TRBD2. Trimming took 5 bases from V and 0 from J; bases not matched to a gene: 4. The CDR3 has 15 residues. The germline V gene has CDR1 MNHEY and CDR2 SMNVEV (reference sequence).